This TCR beta chain was documented in a study of shared clonotypes between healthy human individuals. Study-wide results and limits: Larger richness was generally estimated for naive than memory subsets.

The CDR3 totals 19 residues. V lost 3 bases to trimming and J lost 4 bases, with 22 bases between them. The naive CD8 population came from CD45RO-negative cells selected for CCR7, without terminally differentiated effector memory CD45RA+ cells. The assay used deep level. Method: immunoSEQ multiplex PCR; TCRdb's copy keeps in-frame clones and lacks some. The sample includes 560,000 or so clones, 96% seen only once; the top ten take about 0.12%. As concerns this clone: Its antigen remains unidentified.

Material: naive CD8+ T cells sorted from blood. The sequence was obtained from a woman under 40 in good health. This chain uses TRBV23-1 with TRBJ2-6; the D gene is possibly TRBD1 (6 bases). TRBV23-1 is sorted into the ORF group, with uncertain function. The CDR3 loop is CASSHHRTAGESGANVLTF. Written as DNA, the CDR3 is TGCGCCAGCAGTCACCATCGGACAGCTGGGGAGAGCGGGGCCAACGTCCTGACTTTC.